This T cell receptor (beta chain) was profiled in a study of early T cells in non-severe SARS-CoV-2 infection. Study-level background: Bulk RNA from unsorted whole blood was sequenced; chains were unpaired. Findings and limits, study-wide: A preference for anti-spike CD8 responses marked VDJdb matching, which missed private and CD4 specificities.

A word on this clonotype: Antigen unknown.

Separate cDNA molecules each had unique molecular identifiers attached to them. TCRdb re-called the 5' RACE reads through MiXCR, storing one row per CDR3 protein. The table includes around 72,000 distinct CDR3 sequences, 10% detected once. There are 16 residues in the CDR3. CDR1 is SGHVS and CDR2 is FNYEAQ in the germline V gene. V lost 1 base, J lost 7 bases, and 13 bases stayed unmatched. The sequenced sample was whole blood, obtained at baseline. The receptor's source is an adult who was a healthcare worker with PCR-confirmed SARS-CoV-2 infection or an uninfected control (not recorded which). V usage is TRBV7-6 and J usage is TRBJ2-7; 7 bases are shared with TRBD2. The CDR3 coding sequence is TGTGCCAGCAGCTTAGGGGCTAGCGGTCCGGGAGGTGAGCAGTACTTC. This sequence encodes CASSLGASGPGGEQYF.